This T cell receptor beta chain emerged from a study of glioma-infiltrating T cells. The CDR3 is 11 amino acids. TCR alpha and beta CDR3 regions were amplified from RNA using iRepertoire nested multiplex PCR. Using its own MiXCR run on the multiplex PCR reads, TCRdb lists one record per CDR3 protein. The sample lists about 89,000 distinct CDR3 sequences, roughly 23% occurring once. Points on this clonotype: A much bigger clone sits one base away, suggesting this may be a read error.

The gene calls are TRBV12-3 or TRBV12-4 and TRBJ2-5; D is uncertain. Sequenced material: glioma tissue, nonneoplastic brain tissue, or PBMCs (not recorded which). This clonotype was sampled from a human donor with low-grade glioma or glioblastoma, undergoing nonglioma brain surgery, or in good health (not recorded which). The CDR3 here is CVSSQVGTQYF. DNA of the CDR3: TGTGTCAGCAGTCAAGTTGGGACCCAGTACTTC.